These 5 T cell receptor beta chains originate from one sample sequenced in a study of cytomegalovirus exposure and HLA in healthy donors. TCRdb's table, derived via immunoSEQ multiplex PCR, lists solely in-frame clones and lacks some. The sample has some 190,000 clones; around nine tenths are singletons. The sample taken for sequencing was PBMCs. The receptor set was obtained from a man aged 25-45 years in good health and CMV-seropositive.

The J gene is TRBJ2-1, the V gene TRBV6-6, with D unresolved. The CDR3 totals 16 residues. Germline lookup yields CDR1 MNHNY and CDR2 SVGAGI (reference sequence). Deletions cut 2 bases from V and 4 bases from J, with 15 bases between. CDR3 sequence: CASSYVWDFFYNEQFF. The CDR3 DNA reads TGTGCCAGCAGTTACGTGTGGGATTTCTTTTACAATGAGCAGTTCTTC.

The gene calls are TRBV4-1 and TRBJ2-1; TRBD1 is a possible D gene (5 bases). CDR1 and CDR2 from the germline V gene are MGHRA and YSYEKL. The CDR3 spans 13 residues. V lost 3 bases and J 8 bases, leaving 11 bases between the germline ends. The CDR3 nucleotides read TGCGCCAGCAGCCAGGCTGACAGCGATGAGCAGTTCTTC. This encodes CASSQADSDEQFF.

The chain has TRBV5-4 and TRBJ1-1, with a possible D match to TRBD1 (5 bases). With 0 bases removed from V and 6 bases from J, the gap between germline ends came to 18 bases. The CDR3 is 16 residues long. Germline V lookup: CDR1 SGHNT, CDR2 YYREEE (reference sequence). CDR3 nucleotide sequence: TGTGCCAGCAGCTTGGGTCAGAGGGGCCCGACCGCTGAAGCTTTCTTT. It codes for CASSLGQRGPTAEAFF.

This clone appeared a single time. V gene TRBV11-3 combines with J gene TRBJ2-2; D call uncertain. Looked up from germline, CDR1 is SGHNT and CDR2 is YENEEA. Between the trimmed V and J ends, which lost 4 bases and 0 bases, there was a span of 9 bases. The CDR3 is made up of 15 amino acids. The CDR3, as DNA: TGTGCCAGCAGCTCGGGCAGTACGAACACCGGGGAGCTGTTTTTT. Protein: CASSSGSTNTGELFF.

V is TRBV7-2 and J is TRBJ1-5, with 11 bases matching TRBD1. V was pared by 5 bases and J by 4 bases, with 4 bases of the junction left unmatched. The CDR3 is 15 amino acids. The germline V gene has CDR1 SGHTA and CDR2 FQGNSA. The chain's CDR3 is CASSPGTGGNQPQHF. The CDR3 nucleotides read TGTGCCAGCAGCCCTGGGACAGGGGGGAATCAGCCCCAGCATTTT. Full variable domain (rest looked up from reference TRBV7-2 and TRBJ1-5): GAGVSQSPSNKVTEKGKDVELRCDPISGHTALYWYRQSLGQGLEFLIYFQGNSAPDKSGLPSDRFSAERTGGSVSTLTIQRTQQEDSAVYLCASSPGTGGNQPQHFGDGTRLSIL.